Below, 10 T cell receptor beta chains from the same sample are listed, as sequenced in a study of cytomegalovirus exposure and HLA in healthy donors. The study ran its PCR with 60 Vbeta and 13 Jbeta primers. Data came from immunoSEQ multiplex PCR; TCRdb stores just in-frame clones and leaves some out. The table has some 130,000 clones, approximately 80% seen once. Sequenced: PBMCs. These receptors all come from a male donor in good health and CMV-seronegative.

The chain employs TRBV5-8 and TRBJ2-3, with TRBD1 matching 8 bases. This CDR3 is built from 15 residues. In germline, CDR1 is SGHTS, CDR2 YDEGEE. Trimming removed 4 bases from V and 2 bases from J; junction bases left unmatched: 6. The CDR3 DNA reads TGTGCCAGCAGCACTGGACAGGGACACACAGATACGCAGTATTTT. It yields the protein CASSTGQGHTDTQYF.

The V call is TRBV7-9, the J call TRBJ2-1, with D tentatively TRBD2 (5 bases). The CDR3 loop spans 16 amino acids. In germline, CDR1 is SEHNR, CDR2 FQNEAQ (reference sequence). V shed 2 bases and J shed 6 bases, with 17 bases lying between them. The CDR3 DNA is TGTGCCAGCAGCTTATATGTAGGCGGGCCTCGCAATGAGCAGTTCTTC. It is translated as CASSLYVGGPRNEQFF.

The chain uses TRBV2 and TRBJ1-2; D ambiguous. The CDR3 has 11 amino acids. V was trimmed by 6 bases and J by 7 bases, leaving 9 bases between them. The V gene's germline CDR1 is SNHLY and CDR2 FYNNEI. The CDR3 DNA reads TGTGCCAGCAGGGTTACGGGTGGCTACACCTTC. As protein: CASRVTGGYTF.

This chain connects TRBV27 to TRBJ1-1; 10 nucleotides align to TRBD1. The CDR3 consists of 13 residues. Per germline, CDR1 MNHEY and CDR2 SMNVEV (reference sequence). J was trimmed by 7 bases and V by 6 bases; bases with no gene match: 5. DNA of the CDR3: TGTGCCAGCAGCCCGGGACAGGGGTTTGAAGCTTTCTTT. Protein product: CASSPGQGFEAFF.

This chain connects TRBV7-2 to TRBJ2-7; 7 nucleotides match TRBD2. Germline V gene lookup returns CDR1 SGHTA and CDR2 FQGNSA. CDR3 length equals 15 residues. Trimming at V came to 5 bases and at J to 6 bases, leaving 13 bases not matched to a gene. Here the CDR3 reads CASSQGSRTRSEQYF. For the CDR3, the DNA is TGTGCCAGCAGCCAGGGAAGCAGGACTAGGTCCGAGCAGTACTTC.

This clone was picked up a small number of times. V usage is TRBV19 and J usage is TRBJ1-5; D is ambiguous. Trimming cost V 5 bases and J 5 bases, with 16 bases left between them. The CDR3 covers 15 residues. Germline values: CDR1 LNHDA, CDR2 SQIVND (reference sequence). The CDR3 here is CASSHGELEYQPQHF. The CDR3 DNA follows: TGTGCCAGTAGTCATGGGGAGCTCGAGTATCAGCCCCAGCATTTT.

The V gene is TRBV19, the J gene TRBJ1-6, with a weak D call TRBD1 (6 bases). The V gene lost 8 bases and the J gene lost 6 bases, with 11 bases spanning the gap. The CDR3 consists of 13 residues. Germline V CDR1 and CDR2: LNHDA, SQIVND (reference sequence). In nucleotides, the CDR3 is TGTGCCAGTTCGGACAGACCTAATTCACCCCTCCACTTT. Translating it yields CASSDRPNSPLHF.

V gene TRBV6-1 combines with J gene TRBJ2-2; 9 bases agree with TRBD1. The CDR3 loop spans 14 amino acids. Trimming at V came to 5 bases and at J to 4 bases, leaving 2 bases not matched to a gene. CDR1 is MNHNS and CDR2 is SASEGT in the germline V gene. The CDR3 nucleotides read TGTGCCAGCAGTAGGGACAGGGCCACCGGGGAGCTGTTTTTT. Its protein is CASSRDRATGELFF.

V is TRBV6-5 and J is TRBJ2-1; the match to TRBD1 covers 9 bases. Per germline, CDR1 MNHEY and CDR2 SVGAGI. Germline trimming cut 4 bases from V and 4 bases from J; bases unmatched to any gene: 5. The CDR3 is made up of 15 amino acids. DNA of the CDR3: TGTGCCAGCAGTTTCACGGGACAGGGATACAATGAGCAGTTCTTC. Encoded protein: CASSFTGQGYNEQFF.

The chain has TRBV7-8 and TRBJ1-2; possibly TRBD1 for D (6 bases). Germline V gives CDR1 SGHVS, CDR2 FQNEAQ. With 1 base removed from V and 4 bases from J, the gap between germline ends came to 7 bases. This CDR3 contains 13 residues. The CDR3 nucleotides read TGTGCCAGCAGCTTAGGGGACATCTATGGCTACACCTTC. Translation gives CASSLGDIYGYTF.